These 2 T cell receptor beta chains were all obtained from the same sample, sequenced in a study of T-cell reconstitution after alpha-beta-depleted transplantation in children. Using unique molecular identifiers, the investigators prepared the TCRbeta library. TCRdb itself ran the PCR reads through MiXCR, one entry per CDR3 protein. The sample lists 190,000 or so distinct CDR3 sequences, roughly 6.8% seen once, with approximately 3% in the top ten. Sequenced material: PBMCs from the stem cell graft donor, taken from the stem cell graft. These TCRs come from a human donor who donated a stem cell graft to a child with Wiskott-Aldrich syndrome.

The sample holds a few counts of this clonotype. The rearrangement links TRBV20-1 to TRBJ2-3, with 7 bases aligning to TRBD1. Trimming took 6 bases from V and 2 from J; bases not matched to a gene: 8. Per the germline V gene, CDR1 is DFQATT and CDR2 is SNEGSKA (reference sequence). The CDR3 consists of 14 residues. CDR3 sequence: CSANTGVNTDTQYF. The CDR3 DNA follows: TGCAGTGCAAACACAGGGGTGAACACAGATACGCAGTATTTT.

This clonotype was found many times. The chain recombines TRBV29-1 with TRBJ2-3, with a possible D match to TRBD2 (5 bases). V was clipped by 4 bases and J by 5 bases, with 16 bases between them. Germline V gene data show CDR1 as SQVTM and CDR2 as ANQGSEA. This CDR3 region has 14 residues. For the CDR3, the DNA is TGCAGCGTTGTTTCGGGATTGGAAGGAGATACGCAGTATTTT. It specifies CSVVSGLEGDTQYF.